Listed here are 16 T cell receptor beta chains from one sample, sequenced in a study of cytomegalovirus exposure and HLA in healthy donors. In the PCR, 60 Vbeta and 13 Jbeta primers were used. TCRdb keeps only in-frame clones here, not all; method: immunoSEQ multiplex PCR. This table has 180,000 or so clones, roughly four fifths appearing once. The sequenced material came from PBMCs. These receptors were obtained from a woman between 45 and 60 years old in good health and CMV-seropositive.

Of note for this clone: Other DNA sequences in this specimen translate into the identical CDR3. The V and J genes are TRBV5-4 and TRBJ2-3, with a tentative D call TRBD2 (5 bases). V was clipped by 0 bases and J by 4 bases, with 6 bases between them. Germline V gives CDR1 SGHNT, CDR2 YYREEE (reference sequence). The length of the CDR3 is 13 residues. CDR3 coding DNA: TGTGCCAGCAGCTTGGGGGGAGCAGATACGCAGTATTTT. Amino acids: CASSLGGADTQYF.

The rearrangement uses TRBV28 and TRBJ1-1; TRBD1 agrees at 7 bases. Per the germline V gene, CDR1 is MDHEN and CDR2 is SYDVKM. The CDR3 spans 15 residues. The V and J ends lost 2 bases and 2 bases, in that order; junction bases with no gene match: 5. This CDR3 reads CASSLPGQTNTEAFF. CDR3 DNA sequence: TGTGCCAGCAGTTTACCGGGACAGACCAACACTGAAGCTTTCTTT. Drawing the rest from reference TRBV28 and TRBJ1-1, the complete variable domain is DVKVTQSSRYLVKRTGEKVFLECVQDMDHENMFWYRQDPGLGLRLIYFSYDVKMKEKGDIPEGYSVSREKKERFSLILESASTNQTSMYLCASSLPGQTNTEAFFGQGTRLTVV.

The chain uses TRBV6-5 and TRBJ1-1; 11 nucleotides agree with TRBD1. The germline gives CDR1 MNHEY, CDR2 SVGAGI. Trimming at V came to 4 bases and at J to 4 bases, leaving 5 bases not matched to a gene. CDR3 length equals 15 residues. The DNA for the CDR3 is TGTGCCAGCAGTTGGGGACAGGGGGAATTCACTGAAGCTTTCTTT. Its translation is CASSWGQGEFTEAFF.

The CDR3 spells CASSLEGLGRAQYF. DNA for the CDR3: TGTGCCAGCAGCTTGGAGGGACTCGGGAGGGCCCAGTACTTC. The rearrangement links TRBV5-6 to TRBJ2-5, with TRBD2 matching over 8 bases. The CDR3 loop spans 14 amino acids. Germline V gene sequence: CDR1 SGHDT, CDR2 YYEEEE. V lost 0 bases to trimming and J lost 9 bases; unmatched junction nucleotides: 7.

The chain couples TRBV6-6 to TRBJ2-5; TRBD2 matches at 10 bases. The J call is uncertain, as TRBJ2-7 better fits the DNA end. The CDR3 extends over 15 amino acids. Germline V lookup: CDR1 MNHNY, CDR2 SVGAGI (reference sequence). As DNA, the CDR3 is TGTGCCAGCAGGTGGGCTAGCGGGAGTCCCTACGAGCAGTACTTC. It translates to CASRWASGSPYEQYF.

This clone is a singleton in its sample. The rearrangement joins TRBV29-1 to TRBJ1-4, with D possibly matching TRBD1 (5 bases). The CDR3 loop spans 16 amino acids. V lost 4 bases, J lost 7 bases, and 22 bases lay in between. CDR1 and CDR2 (germline): SQVTM, ANQGSEA. The chain's CDR3 is CSVVFGQEQVFEKLFF. CDR3 sequence (DNA): TGCAGCGTTGTATTTGGCCAAGAACAGGTCTTTGAAAAACTGTTTTTT.

The chain carries TRBV27 and TRBJ2-7, with D unclear. Germline CDR1 reads MNHEY; CDR2 reads SMNVEV (reference sequence). The V end lost 3 bases, the J end lost 5 bases, and 8 bases lay between the germline ends. The CDR3 spans 12 residues. CDR3 in DNA: TGTGCCAGCAGTTTCGCAGGCCACGAGCAGTACTTC. Residues: CASSFAGHEQYF.

The chain recombines TRBV29-1 with TRBJ1-2, with D possibly being TRBD1 (6 bases). V lost 3 bases to trimming and J lost 7 bases, with 12 bases between them. Germline V gene sequence: CDR1 SQVTM, CDR2 ANQGSEA. The CDR3 consists of 12 residues. CDR3 amino acids: CSVDVNRAGYTF. The DNA of the CDR3 is TGCAGCGTTGATGTTAACAGGGCTGGCTACACCTTC.

This chain joins TRBV2 and TRBJ1-3, with D maybe TRBD1 (6 bases). Per germline, CDR1 SNHLY and CDR2 FYNNEI. V was trimmed by 9 bases and J by 3 bases, leaving 12 bases between them. This CDR3 has 13 amino acids. CDR3 in amino acids: CASRQESGNTIYF. In DNA form, the CDR3 reads TGTGCCAGTCGACAGGAGAGTGGAAACACCATATATTTT.

The chain links TRBV27 to TRBJ2-5; TRBD2 matches at 8 bases. After removal of 2 bases from V and 3 bases from J, the junction contained 8 bases not matched to a gene. The CDR3 length is 16 residues. Germline V lookup: CDR1 MNHEY, CDR2 SMNVEV (reference sequence). CDR3 DNA sequence: TGTGCCAGCAGTTTAAGTCCGGGAGGGCCGAAAGAGACCCAGTACTTC. Its translation: CASSLSPGGPKETQYF.

This sequence joins TRBV11-3 and TRBJ2-7; 8 bases match TRBD1. Trimming at V came to 5 bases and at J to 0 bases, leaving 3 bases not matched to a gene. The germline V gene has CDR1 SGHNT and CDR2 YENEEA. The CDR3 contains 14 residues. CDR3 DNA: TGTGCCAGCAGCCTGGACAGGGCCTCCTACGAGCAGTACTTC. It translates to CASSLDRASYEQYF.

The genes are TRBV2 and TRBJ2-1; no reliable D call. Germline V gene lookup returns CDR1 SNHLY and CDR2 FYNNEI. CDR3 length: 14 residues. Trimming stripped 2 bases from V and 15 bases from J, with 20 bases between. The CDR3 DNA follows: TGTGCCAGCAGTGAAAGGCCTATAGCTCTCACAACGTTCTTC. Its translation is CASSERPIALTTFF.

Turning to this clone: Sequence at one end of the junction differs from germline and may be a read error. The chain carries TRBV5-4 and TRBJ2-4, with 9 bases aligning to TRBD2. The CDR3 extends over 16 amino acids. Germline-derived CDR1 and CDR2 are SGHNT and YYREEE (reference sequence). The DNA for the CDR3 is TGTGCCAGCAGCTTGGACTGGGGACTAGCAGAAAACAGTCAGTACTTC. This sequence encodes CASSLDWGLAENSQYF. Full variable domain (outside the CDR3, taken from reference TRBV5-4 and TRBJ2-4): ETGVTQSPTHLIKTRGQQVTLRCSSQSGHNTVSWYQQALGQGPQFIFQYYREEENGRGNFPPRFSGLQFPNYSSELNVNALELDDSALYLCASSLDWGLAENSQYFGAGTRLSVL.

The chain uses TRBV7-2 and TRBJ2-7; 10 bases line up with TRBD1. The CDR3 is 15 residues long. Germline values: CDR1 SGHTA, CDR2 FQGNSA. V trimming: 1 base; J trimming: 2 bases; junction bases outside the gene matches: 2. CDR3 nucleotides: TGTGCCAGCAGCTTAGTGGGACAGGGGCCCTACGAGCAGTACTTC. Translation gives CASSLVGQGPYEQYF.

This clone was observed once. This chain uses TRBV5-1 with TRBJ2-3; TRBD2 agrees at 7 bases. Germline V gene lookup returns CDR1 SGHRS and CDR2 YFSETQ. J lost 0 bases, V lost 0 bases, and 4 bases had no gene match. The CDR3 sequence is 16 residues long. The CDR3 DNA follows: TGCGCCAGCAGCTTGGCCCTAGCGGAAAGCACAGATACGCAGTATTTT. Its protein product is CASSLALAESTDTQYF.

CDR3 sequence (DNA): TGTGCCTGGAGTCCAGGGAGGGAGGGCAATGAGCAGTTCTTC. Protein sequence: CAWSPGREGNEQFF. This chain links TRBV30 with TRBJ2-1; 7 bases match TRBD2. The CDR3 length is 14 residues. The trim removed 2 bases at V and 6 bases at J, leaving 7 bases unmatched. From germline, CDR1 is GTSNPN and CDR2 SVGIG (reference sequence).